These T cell receptor beta chains were read from a single sample in a study of cytomegalovirus exposure and HLA in healthy donors. Assay: immunoSEQ multiplex PCR; the TCRdb copy retains only in-frame clones and omits some. The repertoire holds under 150,000 clones, with about two thirds as singletons. The specimen sequenced was PBMCs. Source of these receptors: a woman aged 55-70 years in good health and CMV-seropositive. Both conserved end residues are part of each CDR3. The order of the fields is D gene, CDR3 length, V gene, J gene, clone size, CDR3 protein, CDR3 DNA. D genes are given only for firm matches. The size entry is marked missing in some rows and otherwise reads once, few, many or a size class.

>.|13|TRBV14|TRBJ2-7|.
CASSRLSEYEQYF
TGTGCCAGCAGCCGCCTAAGCGAGTACGAGCAGTACTTC
>.|12|TRBV2|TRBJ1-1|once
CASSVTGTEAFF
TGTGCCAGCAGTGTTACGGGGACTGAAGCTTTCTTT
>.|14|TRBV7-2|TRBJ2-5|.
CASTRGYSVETQYF
TGTGCCAGCACAAGAGGTTATTCGGTGGAGACCCAGTACTTC
>TRBD2|17|TRBV29-1|TRBJ2-3|.
CSVFSGASLSSTDTQYF
TGCAGCGTGTTTAGCGGGGCGAGCCTTTCTAGCACAGATACGCAGTATTTT
>.|14|TRBV5-1|TRBJ1-1|.
CASSLGGQNTEAFF
TGCGCCAGCAGCTTGGGTGGGCAGAACACTGAAGCTTTCTTT
>TRBD1|16|TRBV5-6|TRBJ2-4|.
CASSLVTGATGNIQYF
TGTGCCAGCAGCTTGGTTACAGGGGCGACGGGGAACATTCAGTACTTC
>.|13|TRBV19|TRBJ2-5|once
CASSLQAQETQYF
TGTGCCAGTAGTCTACAGGCCCAAGAGACCCAGTACTTC
>.|13|TRBV7-2|TRBJ1-5|once
CASSLQGNQPQHF
TGTGCCAGCAGCTTACAGGGAAATCAGCCCCAGCATTTT
>.|12|TRBV7-9|TRBJ2-5|.
CASSLAKETQYF
TGTGCCAGCAGCTTAGCCAAAGAGACCCAGTACTTC
>TRBD1|13|TRBV19|TRBJ1-5|.
CASSQGEDQPQHF
TGTGCCAGTAGTCAGGGGGAGGATCAGCCCCAGCATTTT
>TRBD2|15|TRBV15|TRBJ2-6|once
CATNGGSSGANVLTF
TGTGCCACCAACGGCGGGAGCTCTGGGGCCAACGTCCTGACTTTC
>TRBD1|12|TRBV2|TRBJ2-7|once
CASIDRGDEQYF
TGTGCCAGCATCGACAGGGGGGACGAGCAGTACTTC